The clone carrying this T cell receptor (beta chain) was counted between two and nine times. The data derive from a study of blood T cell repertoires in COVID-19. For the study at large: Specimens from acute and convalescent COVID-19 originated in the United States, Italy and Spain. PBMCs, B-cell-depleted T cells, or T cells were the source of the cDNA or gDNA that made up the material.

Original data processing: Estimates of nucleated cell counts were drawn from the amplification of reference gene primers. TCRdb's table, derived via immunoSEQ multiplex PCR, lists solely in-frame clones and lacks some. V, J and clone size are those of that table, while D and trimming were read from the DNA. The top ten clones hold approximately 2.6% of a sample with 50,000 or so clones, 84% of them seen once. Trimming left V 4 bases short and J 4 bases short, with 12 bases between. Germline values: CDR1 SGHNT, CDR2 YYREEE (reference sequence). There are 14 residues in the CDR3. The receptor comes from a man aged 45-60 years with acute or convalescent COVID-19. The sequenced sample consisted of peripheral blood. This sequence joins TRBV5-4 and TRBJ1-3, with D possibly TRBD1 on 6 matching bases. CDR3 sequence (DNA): TGTGCCAGCAGCCCGGGGCAGGGGGGAAACACCATATATTTT. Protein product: CASSPGQGGNTIYF.